Shown below are 28 T cell receptor beta chains from a single sample sequenced in a study of T cells in Graves' hyperthyroidism and ophthalmopathy. Amplification targeted TCR beta CDR3 regions from RNA transcripts. HTBI primers were used for first-round RT-PCR of the TCR CDR3. TCRdb passed the multiplex PCR reads through MiXCR, listing each CDR3 protein once. The data show under 600,000 distinct CDR3 sequences, 16% seen once. Sequencing was done on a sample of blood. These receptors all come from a woman aged 40 to 50 with Graves' ophthalmopathy.

The CDR3 bases are TGTGCCAGCAGCTTGCAGGGATGGGATTCACCCCTCCACTTT. Translated: CASSLQGWDSPLHF. The V and J genes are TRBV7-6 and TRBJ1-6; D perhaps matches TRBD1 (5 bases). V lost 3 bases, J lost 8 bases, and 11 bases lay in between. Germline lookup yields CDR1 SGHVS and CDR2 FNYEAQ. The CDR3 is 14 residues long.

This clonotype was seen a few times. V and J are TRBV18 and TRBJ1-3; D possibly corresponds to TRBD1 (6 bases). V lost 3 bases and J lost 0, with 9 bases in between. This CDR3 is 15 amino acids long. Germline loops: CDR1 KGHSH, CDR2 LQKENI. This chain's CDR3 is CASSPMDSSGNTIYF. CDR3 in DNA: TGTGCCAGCTCACCGATGGACAGCTCTGGAAACACCATATATTTT.

This clonotype was seen at least ten times. This chain connects TRBV28 to TRBJ1-1; no firm D call. The germline gives CDR1 MDHEN, CDR2 SYDVKM. V was clipped by 8 bases and J by 3 bases, with 7 bases between them. This CDR3 is built from 11 residues. The CDR3 here is CASRHDTEAFF. In DNA, the CDR3 is TGTGCCAGCCGCCACGACACTGAAGCTTTCTTT.

This clonotype has a count of ten or more. The chain combines TRBV12-3 or TRBV12-4 with TRBJ1-4; 8 bases align to TRBD1. V shed 3 bases and J 6 bases; nucleotides not matched to a gene: 12. This CDR3 region has 17 residues. The CDR3 nucleotides read TGTGCCAGCAGTTTTGGTCAGGGGGCCGCGCTTGATGAAAAACTGTTTTTT. Its translation: CASSFGQGAALDEKLFF.

Concerning this clonotype: A much larger clone lies one base from this, so it may be a read error. V usage is TRBV20-1 and J usage is TRBJ1-2; no definite D call. Germline V gene lookup returns CDR1 DFQATT and CDR2 SNEGSKA (reference sequence). The CDR3 has 13 amino acids. CDR3 DNA: TGCAGTGCTAGGACCCCTCAGGACTATGGCTACGCCTTC. Its translation is CSARTPQDYGYAF.

This clonotype was counted many times. J is TRBJ2-1 and V is TRBV20-1, with TRBD1 as a possible D gene (5 bases). Trimming pared 6 bases from V and 8 bases from J, leaving 14 bases between. There are 12 residues in the CDR3. CDR1 and CDR2 from the germline V gene are DFQATT and SNEGSKA (reference sequence). CDR3 nucleotides: TGCAGTGCGTGGCAGGGTGACGATGAGCAGTTCTTC. It specifies CSAWQGDDEQFF.

This clonotype turned up a few times. The V and J genes are TRBV28 and TRBJ2-7; tentatively, D is TRBD2 (5 bases). The V and J ends lost 6 bases and 6 bases respectively, with 18 bases between them. Germline CDR1 reads MDHEN; CDR2 reads SYDVKM. The CDR3 sequence is 14 residues long. The CDR3 spells CASSLTRPRGEQYF. The CDR3 nucleotides are TGTGCCAGCAGCCTGACCCGGCCACGGGGCGAGCAGTACTTC.

Only a few counts were recorded for this clonotype. The chain's CDR3 is CASRADRPYEQYF. CDR3 coding DNA: TGTGCCAGCAGGGCCGACAGACCCTACGAGCAGTACTTC. The V gene is TRBV2, the J gene TRBJ2-7, with a possible D match to TRBD1 (5 bases). The V gene lost 6 bases and the J gene lost 2 bases, with 11 bases spanning the gap. Looked up from germline, CDR1 is SNHLY and CDR2 is FYNNEI. The CDR3 runs 13 residues.

The rearrangement links TRBV3-1 to TRBJ2-1; 9 bases are a match to TRBD2. CDR1 is LGHDT and CDR2 is YNNKEL in the germline V gene (reference sequence). V lost 5 bases to trimming and J lost 7 bases; unmatched junction nucleotides: 12. This CDR3 is 16 amino acids long. Here the CDR3 reads CASSERGGGARNEQFF. Written as DNA, the CDR3 is TGTGCCAGCAGCGAGAGGGGCGGGGGGGCCCGAAATGAGCAGTTCTTC.

This clonotype was observed a handful of times. In DNA form, the CDR3 reads TGCGCCAGCAGCCAATCGACAGTCTACGAGCAGTACTTC. It yields the protein CASSQSTVYEQYF. This chain links TRBV4-1 with TRBJ2-7, with a tentative D call TRBD1 (5 bases). This CDR3 has 13 residues. Germline V gene data show CDR1 as MGHRA and CDR2 as YSYEKL. The V end lost 2 bases, the J end lost 3 bases, and 8 bases lay between the germline ends.

This clonotype was recorded many times. This chain connects TRBV6-2 or TRBV6-3 to TRBJ1-1; D not resolved. With 4 bases removed from V and 3 bases from J, the gap between germline ends came to 12 bases. Germline CDR1 MNHEY, CDR2 SVGEGT. CDR3 length equals 14 residues. CDR3 DNA sequence: TGTGCCAGCAGTTCCCCCGGGCAGGACACTGAAGCTTTCTTT. This gives the protein CASSSPGQDTEAFF.

The chain links TRBV18 to TRBJ2-2; 8 bases match TRBD1. The ends lost 6 bases at V and 2 bases at J; junction bases unmatched: 2. The CDR3 extends over 14 amino acids. Germline V lookup: CDR1 KGHSH, CDR2 LQKENI. In DNA form, the CDR3 reads TGTGCCAGCTCGGGACAGGAAAACACCGGGGAGCTGTTTTTT. It encodes CASSGQENTGELFF.

The sample holds one count of this clonotype. The chain has TRBV7-3 and TRBJ2-1; the match to TRBD1 covers 7 bases. This CDR3 has 14 residues. CDR1 is SGHTA and CDR2 is FQGTGA in the germline V gene. J was trimmed by 9 bases and V by 5 bases; bases with no gene match: 10. This CDR3 is CASSPDNRGTEQFF. CDR3 sequence (DNA): TGTGCCAGCAGCCCTGACAACAGGGGAACTGAGCAGTTCTTC.

This chain uses TRBV11-2 with TRBJ1-3; D is possibly TRBD1 (5 bases). This CDR3 contains 16 residues. Trimming took 0 bases from V and 1 from J, leaving 10 bases between them. CDR1 SGHAT and CDR2 FQNNGV come from the germline V gene. CDR3 loop: CASSLEGGASGNTIYF. The CDR3 DNA follows: TGTGCCAGCAGCTTAGAAGGTGGGGCATCTGGAAACACCATATATTTT. The entire variable domain, with the rest obtained from reference TRBV11-2 and TRBJ1-3, is as follows: EAGVAQSPRYKIIEKRQSVAFWCNPISGHATLYWYQQILGQGPKLLIQFQNNGVVDDSQLPKDRFSAERLKGVDSTLKIQPAKLEDSAVYLCASSLEGGASGNTIYFGEGSWLTVV.

This clonotype was recorded at least ten times. The V and J genes are TRBV12-3 or TRBV12-4 and TRBJ1-2; no clear D. Trimming stripped 7 bases from V and 4 bases from J, with 19 bases between. This CDR3 region has 15 residues. Here the CDR3 reads CASTFRGNSVYGYTF. The CDR3 DNA sequence: TGTGCCAGCACCTTTCGAGGGAACTCCGTCTATGGCTACACCTTC.

The chain links TRBV4-1 to TRBJ1-3; no firm D call. The CDR3 covers 16 residues. With 1 base removed from V and 0 bases from J, the gap between germline ends came to 10 bases. The germline gives CDR1 MGHRA, CDR2 YSYEKL. CDR3 sequence reads: CASSQGRQSSGNTIYF. For the CDR3, the DNA is TGCGCCAGCAGCCAAGGACGGCAGAGCTCTGGAAACACCATATATTTT.

This clonotype was counted between two and nine times. The rearrangement uses TRBV6-1 and TRBJ2-2; TRBD2 aligns across 12 bases. This CDR3 has 18 amino acids. CDR1 is MNHNS and CDR2 is SASEGT in the germline V gene. The J segment lost 0 bases and the V segment lost 6 bases, leaving 8 bases of the junction unmatched. Here the CDR3 reads CASRPALAGGPNTGELFF. CDR3 sequence (DNA): TGTGCCAGCAGACCGGCACTAGCGGGGGGACCGAACACCGGGGAGCTGTTTTTT.

There are many counts of this clonotype. The chain carries TRBV20-1 and TRBJ2-4; tentative D call: TRBD2 (7 bases). CDR3 length: 14 amino acids. Trimming left V 0 bases short and J 6 bases short, with 12 bases between. Looked up from germline, CDR1 is DFQATT and CDR2 is SNEGSKA (reference sequence). The CDR3 bases are TGCAGTGCTAGAGAAGGGGGGGTAGGAAACATTCAGTACTTC. Translating gives CSAREGGVGNIQYF.

The genes are TRBV9 and TRBJ2-1; tentatively, D is TRBD2 (5 bases). Germline V CDR1 and CDR2: SGDLS, YYNGEE. The CDR3 contains 16 residues. V shed 1 base and J shed 0 bases, with 11 bases lying between them. CDR3 DNA sequence: TGTGCCAGCAGCGTATTGGGCGGGCTCTCCTACAATGAGCAGTTCTTC. Its translation: CASSVLGGLSYNEQFF. The full variable domain, rest sourced from reference TRBV9 and TRBJ2-1, is DSGVTQTPKHLITATGQRVTLRCSPRSGDLSVYWYQQSLDQGLQFLIQYYNGEERAKGNILERFSAQQFPDLHSELNLSSLELGDSALYFCASSVLGGLSYNEQFFGPGTRLTVL.

This clonotype was seen many times. The chain is built from TRBV7-9 and TRBJ2-5; 10 bases line up with TRBD2. Germline V lookup: CDR1 SEHNR, CDR2 FQNEAQ (reference sequence). The CDR3 sequence is 16 residues long. V gave up 5 bases and J gave up 0 bases; unmatched junction bases: 6. DNA of the CDR3: TGTGCCAGCAGCCAGGGACTAGCGTCGTACCAAGAGACCCAGTACTTC. It translates to CASSQGLASYQETQYF.

In this sample, this clonotype turned up a few times. V is TRBV14 and J is TRBJ2-7; D remains ambiguous. With 3 bases removed from V and 2 bases from J, the gap between germline ends came to 11 bases. Germline CDR1 and CDR2: SGHDN and FVKESK. The CDR3 sequence is 14 residues long. The CDR3 spells CASSQRLNPYEQYF. The CDR3 DNA reads TGTGCCAGCAGCCAGAGATTAAACCCCTACGAGCAGTACTTC. The whole variable domain, remainder taken from reference TRBV14 and TRBJ2-7, is EAGVTQFPSHSVIEKGQTVTLRCDPISGHDNLYWYRRVMGKEIKFLLHFVKESKQDESGMPNNRFLAERTGGTYSTLKVQPAELEDSGVYFCASSQRLNPYEQYFGPGTRLTVT.

About this clonotype: Relative to the germline gene, one junction end is altered; a read error may explain this. The J gene is TRBJ1-5, the V gene TRBV4-1; D is ambiguous. Germline V gene sequence: CDR1 MGHRA, CDR2 YSYEKL. This CDR3 region has 15 residues. The CDR3 loop is CASSQDWGSNQPRHF. As DNA, the CDR3 is TGCGCCAGCAGCCAAGATTGGGGAAGCAATCAGCCCCGGCATTTT.

Points on this clonotype: A read error may explain this, as a much larger clone is one base away. The J gene is TRBJ1-1, the V gene TRBV27; D not resolved. The germline gives CDR1 MNHEY, CDR2 SMNVEV (reference sequence). CDR3 size: 13 residues. Trimming took off 6 bases at V and 7 bases at J, with 15 bases between the two ends. In DNA form, the CDR3 reads TGTGCCAGCAGGCCCCTTGCTGCCTTTGAAGCTTTCTTT. Translating it yields CASRPLAAFEAFF.

This clonotype was observed at least ten times. The CDR3 bases are TGTGCCAGCAGTCCCGGGAGTCTAGCGGGTTACGAGCAGTACTTC. Translating gives CASSPGSLAGYEQYF. The genes are TRBV12-3 or TRBV12-4 and TRBJ2-7; 8 bases are shared with TRBD2. The length of the CDR3 is 15 residues. Trimming took 5 bases from V and 4 from J; bases not matched to a gene: 10.

This clonotype was seen a few times. The CDR3 reads CASSVRDSTDTQYF. The CDR3, as DNA: TGTGCCAGCAGCGTCAGGGACAGCACAGATACGCAGTATTTT. The chain carries TRBV12-3 or TRBV12-4 and TRBJ2-3; D is tentatively TRBD1 or TRBD2 (5 bases each). CDR3 length: 14 residues. Trimming stripped 6 bases from V and 0 bases from J, with 10 bases between.

This clonotype appeared a few times. The rearrangement links TRBV3-1 to TRBJ2-7, with 10 bases aligning to TRBD1. Germline loops: CDR1 LGHDT, CDR2 YNNKEL (reference sequence). This CDR3 has 15 amino acids. Losses at the gene ends were 3 bases for V and 4 bases for J; bases not matched to a gene: 6. CDR3 coding DNA: TGTGCCAGCAGCCACGCGGGACAGGGGAAATACGAGCAGTACTTC. Translating it yields CASSHAGQGKYEQYF.

This clonotype came up a few times. The V and J genes are TRBV6-5 and TRBJ2-2, with 9 bases matching TRBD2. The CDR3 has 17 amino acids. The V gene end was trimmed by 3 bases and the J gene end by 2 bases; junction bases not matched to a gene: 7. Germline loops: CDR1 MNHEY, CDR2 SVGAGI. CDR3 in amino acids: CASSYSGGTANTGELFF. The DNA for the CDR3 is TGTGCCAGCAGTTATAGCGGGGGAACTGCTAACACCGGGGAGCTGTTTTTT.

This clonotype was observed many times. The chain employs TRBV3-1 and TRBJ2-1; D tentatively fits TRBD1 or TRBD2 (5 bases each). This CDR3 is built from 15 residues. From germline, CDR1 is LGHDT and CDR2 YNNKEL (reference sequence). V was clipped by 4 bases and J by 0 bases, with 10 bases between them. The CDR3 region is CASSPGTDSYNEQFF. The CDR3 region has the DNA TGTGCCAGCAGCCCTGGGACGGACTCCTACAATGAGCAGTTCTTC.